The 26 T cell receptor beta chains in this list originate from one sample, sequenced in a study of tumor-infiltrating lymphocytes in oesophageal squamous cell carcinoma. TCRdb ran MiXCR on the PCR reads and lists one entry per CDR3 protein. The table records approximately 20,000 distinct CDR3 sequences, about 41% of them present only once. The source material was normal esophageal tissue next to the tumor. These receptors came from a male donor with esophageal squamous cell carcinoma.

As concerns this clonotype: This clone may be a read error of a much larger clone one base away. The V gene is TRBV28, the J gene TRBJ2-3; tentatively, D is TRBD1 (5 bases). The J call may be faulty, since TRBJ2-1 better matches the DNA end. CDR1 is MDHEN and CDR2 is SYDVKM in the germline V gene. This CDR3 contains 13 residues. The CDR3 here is CASSLGLPAGQFF. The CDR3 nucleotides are TGTGCCAGCAGTTTGGGGCTACCGGCCGGGCAGTTCTTC.

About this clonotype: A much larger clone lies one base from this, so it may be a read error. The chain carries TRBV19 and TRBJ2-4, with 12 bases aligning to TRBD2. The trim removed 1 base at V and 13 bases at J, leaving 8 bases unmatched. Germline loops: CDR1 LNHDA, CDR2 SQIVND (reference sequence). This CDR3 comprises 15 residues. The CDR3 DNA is TGTGCCAGTAGTATAGGACTAGCGGGAGTTTTTGAGCAGTACTTC. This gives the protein CASSIGLAGVFEQYF.

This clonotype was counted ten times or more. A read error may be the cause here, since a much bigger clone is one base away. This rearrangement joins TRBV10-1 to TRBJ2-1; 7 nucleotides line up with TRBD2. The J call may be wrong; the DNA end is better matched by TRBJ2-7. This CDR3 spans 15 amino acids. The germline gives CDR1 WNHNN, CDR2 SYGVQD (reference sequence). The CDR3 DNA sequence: TGCGCCAGCAGTGAGCTGGCTAGCGGCTACAATGAGCAGTACTTC. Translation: CASSELASGYNEQYF.

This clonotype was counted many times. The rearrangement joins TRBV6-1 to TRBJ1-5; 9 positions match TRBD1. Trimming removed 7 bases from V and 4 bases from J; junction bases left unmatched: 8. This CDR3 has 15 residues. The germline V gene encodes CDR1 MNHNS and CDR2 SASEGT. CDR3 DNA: TGTGCCAGCAAGCTAGACAGGGGGGAGAATCAGCCCCAGCATTTT. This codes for CASKLDRGENQPQHF.

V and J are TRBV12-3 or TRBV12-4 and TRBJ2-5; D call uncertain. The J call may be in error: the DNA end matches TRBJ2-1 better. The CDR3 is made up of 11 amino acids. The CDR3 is CASGQTYEQFF. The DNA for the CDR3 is TGTGCCAGCGGCCAAACCTACGAGCAGTTCTTC.

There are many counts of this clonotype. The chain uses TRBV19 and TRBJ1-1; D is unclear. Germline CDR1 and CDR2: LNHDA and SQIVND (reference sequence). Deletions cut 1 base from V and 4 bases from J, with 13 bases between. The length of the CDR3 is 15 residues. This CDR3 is CASSIGGRIGTEAFF. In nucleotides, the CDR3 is TGTGCCAGTAGTATAGGAGGCAGGATCGGCACTGAAGCTTTCTTT.

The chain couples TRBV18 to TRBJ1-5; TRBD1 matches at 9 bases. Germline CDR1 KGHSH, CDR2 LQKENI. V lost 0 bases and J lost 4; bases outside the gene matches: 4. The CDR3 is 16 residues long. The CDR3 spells CASSPPSGQGNQPQHF. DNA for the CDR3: TGTGCCAGCTCACCACCGTCGGGACAGGGTAATCAGCCCCAGCATTTT.

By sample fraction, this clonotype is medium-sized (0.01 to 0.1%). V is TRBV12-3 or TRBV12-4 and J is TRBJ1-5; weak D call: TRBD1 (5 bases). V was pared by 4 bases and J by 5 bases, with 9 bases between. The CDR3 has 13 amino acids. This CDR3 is CASSSSRDQPQHF. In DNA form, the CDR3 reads TGTGCCAGCAGTTCTTCCAGGGATCAGCCCCAGCATTTT.

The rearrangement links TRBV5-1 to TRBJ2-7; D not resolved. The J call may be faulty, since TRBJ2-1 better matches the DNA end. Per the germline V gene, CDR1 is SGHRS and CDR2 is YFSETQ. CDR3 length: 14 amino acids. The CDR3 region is CASSIGIGWNEQFF. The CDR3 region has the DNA TGCGCCAGCAGCATCGGTATAGGTTGGAATGAGCAGTTCTTC.

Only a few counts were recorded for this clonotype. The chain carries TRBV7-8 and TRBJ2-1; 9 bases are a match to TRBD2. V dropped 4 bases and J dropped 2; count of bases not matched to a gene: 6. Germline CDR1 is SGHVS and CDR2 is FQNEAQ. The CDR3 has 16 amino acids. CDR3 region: CASSYTTSGTYNEQFF. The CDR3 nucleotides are TGTGCCAGCAGCTATACGACTAGCGGAACCTACAATGAGCAGTTCTTC.

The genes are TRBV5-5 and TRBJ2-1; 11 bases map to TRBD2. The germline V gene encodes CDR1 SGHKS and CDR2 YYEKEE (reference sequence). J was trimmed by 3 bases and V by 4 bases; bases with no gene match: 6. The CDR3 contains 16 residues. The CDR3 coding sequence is TGTGCCAGCAGCACTTCGACTAGCGGGATCTACAATGAGCAGTTCTTC. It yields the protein CASSTSTSGIYNEQFF.

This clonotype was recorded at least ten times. CDR3: CASSPRGSSYEQYF. Written as DNA, the CDR3 is TGTGCCAGCAGCCCGCGGGGGAGCTCCTACGAGCAGTACTTC. The chain carries TRBV11-2 and TRBJ2-7, with TRBD2 identical over 7 bases. The CDR3 sequence is 14 residues long. V gave up 5 bases and J gave up 0 bases; unmatched junction bases: 4. The V gene's germline CDR1 is SGHAT and CDR2 FQNNGV.

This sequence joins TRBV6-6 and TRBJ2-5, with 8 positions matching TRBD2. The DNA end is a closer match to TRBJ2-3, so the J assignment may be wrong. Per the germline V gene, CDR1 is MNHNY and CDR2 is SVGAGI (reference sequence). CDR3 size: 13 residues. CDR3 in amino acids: CASSSPGGLTQYF. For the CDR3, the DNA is TGTGCCAGCAGTTCCCCGGGGGGGCTTACGCAGTATTTT.

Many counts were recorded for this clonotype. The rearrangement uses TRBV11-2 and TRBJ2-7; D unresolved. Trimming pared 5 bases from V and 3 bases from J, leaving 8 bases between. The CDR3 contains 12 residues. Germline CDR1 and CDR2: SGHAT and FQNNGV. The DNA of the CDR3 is TGTGCCAGCAGCGCGTCCCGCTACGAGCAGTACTTC. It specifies CASSASRYEQYF.

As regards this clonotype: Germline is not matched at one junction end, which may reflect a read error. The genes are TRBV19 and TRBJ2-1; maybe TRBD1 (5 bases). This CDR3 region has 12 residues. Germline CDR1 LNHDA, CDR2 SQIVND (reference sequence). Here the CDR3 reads CASSAGYSEQFF. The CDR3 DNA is TGTGCCAGTAGTGCAGGGTACAGTGAGCAGTTCTTC.

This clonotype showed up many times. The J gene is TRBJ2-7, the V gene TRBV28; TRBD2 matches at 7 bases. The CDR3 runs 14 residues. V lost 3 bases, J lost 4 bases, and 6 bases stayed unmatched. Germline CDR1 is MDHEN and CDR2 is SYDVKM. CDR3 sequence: CASSFPPGGYEQYF. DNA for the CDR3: TGTGCCAGCAGTTTCCCCCCCGGGGGGTACGAGCAGTACTTC.

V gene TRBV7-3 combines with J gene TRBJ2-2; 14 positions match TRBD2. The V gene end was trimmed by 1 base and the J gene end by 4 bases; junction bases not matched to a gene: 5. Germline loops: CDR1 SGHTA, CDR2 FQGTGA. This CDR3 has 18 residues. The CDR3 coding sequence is TGTGCCAGCAGCTTAAGTCCGGGACTAGCGGGAGTCACCGGGGAGCTGTTTTTT. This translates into CASSLSPGLAGVTGELFF.

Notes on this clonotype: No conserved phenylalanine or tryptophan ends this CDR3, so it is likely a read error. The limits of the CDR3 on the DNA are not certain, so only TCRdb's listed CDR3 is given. CDR3 protein: CASSEVGYGYTFGS. The J gene is TRBJ2-1, the V gene TRBV6-1. The CDR3 extends over 14 residues, inclusive of both ends. The V gene's germline CDR1 is MNHNS and CDR2 SASEGT.

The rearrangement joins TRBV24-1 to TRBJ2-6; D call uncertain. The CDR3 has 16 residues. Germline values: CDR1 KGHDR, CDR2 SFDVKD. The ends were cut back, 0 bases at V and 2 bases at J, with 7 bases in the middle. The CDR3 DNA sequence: TGTGCCACCAGTGATTTGGGCACGACTGGGGCCAACGTCCTGACTTTC. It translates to CATSDLGTTGANVLTF.

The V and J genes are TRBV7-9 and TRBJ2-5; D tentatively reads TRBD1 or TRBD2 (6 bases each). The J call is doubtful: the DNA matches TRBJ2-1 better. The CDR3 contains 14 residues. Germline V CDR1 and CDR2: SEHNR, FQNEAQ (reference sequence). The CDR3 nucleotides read TGTGCCAGCATCCCTTCGGGGGCTCGGAATGAGCAGTTCTTC. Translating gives CASIPSGARNEQFF.

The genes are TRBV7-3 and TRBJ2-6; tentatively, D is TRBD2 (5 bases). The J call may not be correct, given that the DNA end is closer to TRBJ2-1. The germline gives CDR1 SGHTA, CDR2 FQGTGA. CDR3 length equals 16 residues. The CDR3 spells CASSLRASKGWDEQFF. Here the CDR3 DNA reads TGTGCCAGCAGCTTAAGAGCTAGCAAGGGTTGGGATGAGCAGTTCTTC.

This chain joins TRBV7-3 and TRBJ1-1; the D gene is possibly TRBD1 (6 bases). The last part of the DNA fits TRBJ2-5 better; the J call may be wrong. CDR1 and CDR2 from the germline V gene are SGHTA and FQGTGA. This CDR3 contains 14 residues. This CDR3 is CASSLMGAEGTQYF. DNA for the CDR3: TGTGCCAGCAGCTTGATGGGGGCCGAAGGGACCCAGTACTTC.

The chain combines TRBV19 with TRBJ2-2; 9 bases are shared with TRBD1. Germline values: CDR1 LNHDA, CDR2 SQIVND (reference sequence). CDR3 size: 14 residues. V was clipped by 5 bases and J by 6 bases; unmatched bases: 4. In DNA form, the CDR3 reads TGTGCCAGTAGTCGGACAGGGGAGGCCGGGGAGCTGTTTTTT. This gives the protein CASSRTGEAGELFF. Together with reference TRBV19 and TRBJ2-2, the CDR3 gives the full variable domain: DGGITQSPKYLFRKEGQNVTLSCEQNLNHDAMYWYRQDPGQGLRLIYYSQIVNDFQKGDIAEGYSVSREKKESFPLTVTSAQKNPTAFYLCASSRTGEAGELFFGEGSRLTVL.

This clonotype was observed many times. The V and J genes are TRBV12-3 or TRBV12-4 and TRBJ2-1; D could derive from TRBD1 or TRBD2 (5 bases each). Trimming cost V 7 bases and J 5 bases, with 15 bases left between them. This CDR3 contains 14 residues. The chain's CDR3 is CASNIGRGDNEQFF. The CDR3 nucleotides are TGTGCCAGCAATATAGGACGAGGGGACAATGAGCAGTTCTTC.

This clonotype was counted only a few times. This CDR3 reads CASSREFEAQQYF. The DNA of the CDR3 is TGCGCCAGCAGCCGGGAGTTCGAAGCGCAGCAGTACTTC. This chain uses TRBV5-1 with TRBJ2-7; D perhaps matches TRBD2 (6 bases). The germline gives CDR1 SGHRS, CDR2 YFSETQ. The CDR3 runs 13 residues. The ends were cut back, 4 bases at V and 8 bases at J, with 16 bases in the middle.

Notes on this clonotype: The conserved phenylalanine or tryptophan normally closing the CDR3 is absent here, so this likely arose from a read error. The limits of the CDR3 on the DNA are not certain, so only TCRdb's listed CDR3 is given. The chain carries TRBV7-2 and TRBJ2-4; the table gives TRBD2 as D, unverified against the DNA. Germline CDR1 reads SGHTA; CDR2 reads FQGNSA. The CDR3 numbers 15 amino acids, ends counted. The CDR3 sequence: CASSRAEASGPPRFH.